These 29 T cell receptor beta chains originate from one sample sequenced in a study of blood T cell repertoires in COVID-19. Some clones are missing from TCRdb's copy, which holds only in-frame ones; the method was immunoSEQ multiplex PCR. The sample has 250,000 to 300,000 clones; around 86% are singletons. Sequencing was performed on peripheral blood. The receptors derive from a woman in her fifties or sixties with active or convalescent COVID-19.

CDR3 coding DNA: TGTGCCAGTAGTCGTTACATGAAACCCTACGAGCAGTACTTC. This sequence encodes CASSRYMKPYEQYF. The chain has TRBV19 and TRBJ2-7; the D is unclear. Trimming shortened V by 5 bases and J by 2 bases, and 13 bases separated the two germline ends. Germline V CDR1 and CDR2: LNHDA, SQIVND (reference sequence). This CDR3 is 14 amino acids long.

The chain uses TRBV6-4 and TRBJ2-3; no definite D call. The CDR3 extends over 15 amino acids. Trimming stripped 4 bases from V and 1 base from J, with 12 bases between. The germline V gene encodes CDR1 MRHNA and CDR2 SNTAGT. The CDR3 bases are TGTGCCAGCAGTGCGACTTGGCCCGGCACAGATACGCAGTATTTT. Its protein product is CASSATWPGTDTQYF.

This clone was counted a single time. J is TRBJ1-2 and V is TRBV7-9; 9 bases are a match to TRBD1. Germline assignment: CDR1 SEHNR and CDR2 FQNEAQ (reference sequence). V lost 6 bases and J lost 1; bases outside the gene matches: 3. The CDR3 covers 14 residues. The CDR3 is CASRGQGFNYGYTF. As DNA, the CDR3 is TGTGCCAGCAGGGGACAGGGATTTAACTATGGCTACACCTTC.

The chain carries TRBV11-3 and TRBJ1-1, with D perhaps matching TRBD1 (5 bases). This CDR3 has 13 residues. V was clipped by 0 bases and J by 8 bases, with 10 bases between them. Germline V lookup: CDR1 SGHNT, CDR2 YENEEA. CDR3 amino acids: CASSLDGNREAFF. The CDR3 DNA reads TGTGCCAGCAGCTTAGACGGAAACAGGGAAGCTTTCTTT.

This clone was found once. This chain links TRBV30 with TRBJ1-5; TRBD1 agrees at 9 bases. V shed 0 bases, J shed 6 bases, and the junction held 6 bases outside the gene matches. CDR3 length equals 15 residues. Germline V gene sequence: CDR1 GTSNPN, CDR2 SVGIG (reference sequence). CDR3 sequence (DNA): TGTGCCTGGAGTGTACTGGGACAGGGCCGTCAGCCCCAGCATTTT. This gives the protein CAWSVLGQGRQPQHF.

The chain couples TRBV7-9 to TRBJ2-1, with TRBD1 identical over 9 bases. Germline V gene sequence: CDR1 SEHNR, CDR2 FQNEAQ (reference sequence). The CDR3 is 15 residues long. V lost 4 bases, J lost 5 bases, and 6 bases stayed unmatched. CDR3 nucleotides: TGTGCCAGCAGCTCCCCGGGACAGGGCCACAATGAGCAGTTCTTC. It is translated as CASSSPGQGHNEQFF.

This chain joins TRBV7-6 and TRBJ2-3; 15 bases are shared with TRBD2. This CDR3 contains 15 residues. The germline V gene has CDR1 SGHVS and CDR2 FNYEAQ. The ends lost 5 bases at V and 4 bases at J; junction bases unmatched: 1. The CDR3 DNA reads TGTGCCAGCAGCCGGACTAGCGGGGGGGCAGATACGCAGTATTTT. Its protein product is CASSRTSGGADTQYF.

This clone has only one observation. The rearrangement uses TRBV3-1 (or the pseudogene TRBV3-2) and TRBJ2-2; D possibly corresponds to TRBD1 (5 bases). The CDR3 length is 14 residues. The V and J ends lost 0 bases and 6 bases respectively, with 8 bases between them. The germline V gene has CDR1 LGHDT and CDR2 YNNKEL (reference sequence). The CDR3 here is CASSQEGQAGELFF. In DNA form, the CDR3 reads TGTGCCAGCAGCCAAGAGGGGCAGGCCGGGGAGCTGTTTTTT.

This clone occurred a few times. This CDR3 is CASSSWTETNYGYTF. The DNA for the CDR3 is TGTGCCAGCAGTTCATGGACAGAAACTAACTATGGCTACACCTTC. The chain links TRBV27 to TRBJ1-2, with a tentative D call TRBD1 (6 bases). V gave up 4 bases and J gave up 0 bases, with 12 bases separating them. Per germline, CDR1 MNHEY and CDR2 SMNVEV (reference sequence). This CDR3 is 15 amino acids long.

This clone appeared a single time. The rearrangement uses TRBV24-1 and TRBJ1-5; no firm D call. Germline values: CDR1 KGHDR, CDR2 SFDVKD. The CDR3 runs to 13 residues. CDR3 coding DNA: TGTGCTATTACGGAAGGCGGGAGTCAGCCCCAGCATTTT. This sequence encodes CAITEGGSQPQHF.

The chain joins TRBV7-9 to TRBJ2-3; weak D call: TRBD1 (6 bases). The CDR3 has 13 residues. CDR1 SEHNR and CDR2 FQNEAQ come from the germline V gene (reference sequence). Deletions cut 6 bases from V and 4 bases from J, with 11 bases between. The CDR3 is CASSSGQPDTQYF. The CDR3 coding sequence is TGTGCCAGCAGTTCAGGACAGCCAGATACGCAGTATTTT.

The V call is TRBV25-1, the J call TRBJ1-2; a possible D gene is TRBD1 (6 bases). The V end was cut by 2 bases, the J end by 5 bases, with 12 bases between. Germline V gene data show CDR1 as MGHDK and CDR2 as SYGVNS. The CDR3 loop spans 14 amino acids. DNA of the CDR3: TGTGCCAGCAGTGAAAGGGGGGGTGGATATGGCTACACCTTC. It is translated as CASSERGGGYGYTF.

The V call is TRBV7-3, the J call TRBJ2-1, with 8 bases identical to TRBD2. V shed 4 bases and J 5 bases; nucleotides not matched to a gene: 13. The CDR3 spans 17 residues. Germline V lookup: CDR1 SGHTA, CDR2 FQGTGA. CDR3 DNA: TGTGCCAGCAGCTACGGCCCTGCGGGGGGAATCGACAATGAGCAGTTCTTC. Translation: CASSYGPAGGIDNEQFF. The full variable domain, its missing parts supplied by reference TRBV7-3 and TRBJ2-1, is GAGVSQTPSNKVTEKGKYVELRCDPISGHTALYWYRQSLGQGPEFLIYFQGTGAADDSGLPNDRFFAVRPEGSVSTLKIQRTERGDSAVYLCASSYGPAGGIDNEQFFGPGTRLTVL.

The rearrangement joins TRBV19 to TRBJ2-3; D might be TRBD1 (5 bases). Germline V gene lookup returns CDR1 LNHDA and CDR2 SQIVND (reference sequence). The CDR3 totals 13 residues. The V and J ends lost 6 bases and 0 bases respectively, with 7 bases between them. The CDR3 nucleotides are TGTGCCAGTAGACAGGTTAGCACAGATACGCAGTATTTT. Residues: CASRQVSTDTQYF.

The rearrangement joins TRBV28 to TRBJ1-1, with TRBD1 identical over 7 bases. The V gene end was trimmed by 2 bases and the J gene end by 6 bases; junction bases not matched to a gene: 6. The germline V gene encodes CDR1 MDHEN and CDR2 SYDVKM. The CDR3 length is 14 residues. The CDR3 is CASSLDRDGAEAFF. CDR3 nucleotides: TGTGCCAGCAGTTTAGACAGGGATGGGGCTGAAGCTTTCTTT.

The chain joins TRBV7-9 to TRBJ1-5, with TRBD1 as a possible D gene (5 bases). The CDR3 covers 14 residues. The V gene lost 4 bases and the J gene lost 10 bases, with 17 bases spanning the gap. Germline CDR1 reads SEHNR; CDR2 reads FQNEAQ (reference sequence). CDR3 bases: TGTGCCAGCAGCTCGAGTGTTGTGGGGCCACCCCAGCATTTT. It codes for CASSSSVVGPPQHF.

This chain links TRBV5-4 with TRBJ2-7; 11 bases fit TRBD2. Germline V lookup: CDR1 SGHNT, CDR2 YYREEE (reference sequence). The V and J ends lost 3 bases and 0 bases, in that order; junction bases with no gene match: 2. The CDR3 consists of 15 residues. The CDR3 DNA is TGTGCCAGCAGCTCGCTAGCGGGGGGCTCCTACGAGCAGTACTTC. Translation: CASSSLAGGSYEQYF.

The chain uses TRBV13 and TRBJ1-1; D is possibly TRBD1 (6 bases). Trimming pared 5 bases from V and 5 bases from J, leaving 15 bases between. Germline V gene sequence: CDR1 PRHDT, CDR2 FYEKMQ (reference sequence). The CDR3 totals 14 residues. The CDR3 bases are TGTGCCAGCAGCCACGTCGCGAGGGGGACTGAAGCTTTCTTT. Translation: CASSHVARGTEAFF.

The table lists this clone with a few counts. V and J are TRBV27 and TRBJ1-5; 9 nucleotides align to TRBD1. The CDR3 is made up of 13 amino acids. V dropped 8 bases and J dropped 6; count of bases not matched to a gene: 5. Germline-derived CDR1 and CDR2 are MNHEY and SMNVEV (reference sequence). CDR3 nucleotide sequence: TGTGCCAGCTCATCGACAGGGGGTCAGCCCCAGCATTTT. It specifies CASSSTGGQPQHF.

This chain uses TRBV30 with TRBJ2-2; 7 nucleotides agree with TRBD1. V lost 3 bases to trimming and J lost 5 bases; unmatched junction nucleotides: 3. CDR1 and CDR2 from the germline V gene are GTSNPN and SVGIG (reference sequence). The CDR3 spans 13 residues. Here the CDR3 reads CAWSVQGTGELFF. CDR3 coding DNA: TGTGCCTGGAGCGTACAGGGGACCGGGGAGCTGTTTTTT.

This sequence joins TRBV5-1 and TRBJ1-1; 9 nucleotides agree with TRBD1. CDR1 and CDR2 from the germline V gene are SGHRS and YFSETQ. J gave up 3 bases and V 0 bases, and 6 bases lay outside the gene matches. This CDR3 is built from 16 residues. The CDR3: CASSLGTGGYDTEAFF. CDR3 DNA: TGCGCCAGCAGCTTGGGTACAGGGGGCTACGACACTGAAGCTTTCTTT.

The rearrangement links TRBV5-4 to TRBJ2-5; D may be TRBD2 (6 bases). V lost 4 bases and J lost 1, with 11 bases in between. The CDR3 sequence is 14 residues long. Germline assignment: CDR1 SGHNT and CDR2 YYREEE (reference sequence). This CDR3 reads CASSLAGGQETQYF. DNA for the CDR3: TGTGCCAGCAGCCTGGCCGGGGGCCAAGAGACCCAGTACTTC. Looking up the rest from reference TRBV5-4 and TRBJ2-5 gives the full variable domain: ETGVTQSPTHLIKTRGQQVTLRCSSQSGHNTVSWYQQALGQGPQFIFQYYREEENGRGNFPPRFSGLQFPNYSSELNVNALELDDSALYLCASSLAGGQETQYFGPGTRLLVL.

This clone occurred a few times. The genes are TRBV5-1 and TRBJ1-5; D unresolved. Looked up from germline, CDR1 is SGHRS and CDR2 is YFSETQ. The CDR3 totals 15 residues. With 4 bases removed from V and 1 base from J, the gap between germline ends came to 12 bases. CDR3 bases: TGCGCCAGCAGCCGGACGCCGGGAAGCAATCAGCCCCAGCATTTT. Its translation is CASSRTPGSNQPQHF.

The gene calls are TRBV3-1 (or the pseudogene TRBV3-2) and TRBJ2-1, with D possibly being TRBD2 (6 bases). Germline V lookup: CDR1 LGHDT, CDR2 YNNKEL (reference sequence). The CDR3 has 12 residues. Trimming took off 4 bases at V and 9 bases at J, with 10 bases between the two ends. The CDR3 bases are TGTGCCAGCAGCCGGACTAATACTGAGCAGTTCTTC. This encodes CASSRTNTEQFF.

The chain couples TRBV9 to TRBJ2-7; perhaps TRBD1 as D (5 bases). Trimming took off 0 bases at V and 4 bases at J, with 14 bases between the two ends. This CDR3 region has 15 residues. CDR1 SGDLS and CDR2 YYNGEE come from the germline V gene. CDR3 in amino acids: CASSVGPDTAYEQYF. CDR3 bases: TGTGCCAGCAGCGTAGGCCCGGACACGGCGTACGAGCAGTACTTC.

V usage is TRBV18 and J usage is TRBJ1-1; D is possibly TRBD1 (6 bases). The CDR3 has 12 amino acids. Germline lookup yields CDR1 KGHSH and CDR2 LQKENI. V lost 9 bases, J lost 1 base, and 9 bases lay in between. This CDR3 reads CASSTGNTEAFF. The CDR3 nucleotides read TGTGCCAGTTCGACAGGGAACACTGAAGCTTTCTTT.

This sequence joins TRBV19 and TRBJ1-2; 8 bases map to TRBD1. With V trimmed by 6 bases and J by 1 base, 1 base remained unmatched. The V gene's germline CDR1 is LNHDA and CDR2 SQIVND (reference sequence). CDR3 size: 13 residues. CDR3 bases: TGTGCCAGTAGGGACAGGGTTAACTATGGCTACACCTTC. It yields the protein CASRDRVNYGYTF.

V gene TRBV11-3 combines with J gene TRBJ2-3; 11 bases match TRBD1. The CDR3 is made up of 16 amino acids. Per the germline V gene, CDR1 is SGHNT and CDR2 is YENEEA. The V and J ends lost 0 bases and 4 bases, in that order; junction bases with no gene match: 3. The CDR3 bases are TGTGCCAGCAGCTTAGATGGGACAGGGGGTTCAGATACGCAGTATTTT. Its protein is CASSLDGTGGSDTQYF.

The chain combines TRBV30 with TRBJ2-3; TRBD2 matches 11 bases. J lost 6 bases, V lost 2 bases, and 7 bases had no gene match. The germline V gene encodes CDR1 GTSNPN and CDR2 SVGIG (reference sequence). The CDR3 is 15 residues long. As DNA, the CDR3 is TGTGCCTGGAGTAAAGGACTAGCGGGTAGGGATACGCAGTATTTT. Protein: CAWSKGLAGRDTQYF.